This TCR beta chain was captured in a study of blood T cells in healthy people across ages. Every sample yielded at least 6.5 million isolated PBMCs. A second PCR, run for roughly 7 to 12 cycles, used a sample-barcoded 5' primer plus a J-beta primer mix. TCRdb re-called the 5' RACE reads with MiXCR, one entry per CDR3 protein. The sample has 700,000 to 950,000 distinct CDR3 sequences; roughly 50% are singletons. The CDR3 extends over 14 amino acids. V lost 7 bases, J lost 8 bases, and 11 bases stayed unmatched. Germline lookup yields CDR1 SGHAT and CDR2 FQNNGV. Comments on this clonotype: Its antigen is unknown.

The study, taken as a whole, reports: A strong correlation between TCR beta diversity and naive T cell percentage was seen. While age rose, TCR beta diversity per million T cells dropped in a roughly linear way.

The material sequenced was blood. The receptor was derived from a man younger than 40 in good health. The rearrangement uses TRBV11-2 and TRBJ2-1; 7 nucleotides agree with TRBD1. CDR3 in amino acids: CASINRGGVDEQFF. The CDR3 nucleotides are TGTGCCAGCATCAACAGGGGCGGTGTGGATGAGCAGTTCTTC.